A selection of T cell receptor beta chains follows, all from one sample in a study of shared clonotypes between healthy human individuals. Assay used: immunoSEQ multiplex PCR; TCRdb lists only in-frame clones, some missing. Among a few million clones, approximately 95% were seen once, and the ten largest hold 0.39%. Sequencing was done on a sample of naive CD4+ T cells from PBMCs. The receptors shown here come from a man aged 18-30 years in good health. Some clones in this sample may be carry-over from other donors' samples. Each CDR3 is given with its conserved first and last residue. Fields, in order: CDR3 DNA, CDR3 protein, V gene, clone size, D gene, J gene. The D gene is left open where the match is weak. Clone sizes are given selectively: once, few, many, or a class where the clone is expanded.

DNA: TGTGCCAGCACCCTGGGTGCTGTGAACACTGAAGCTTTCTTT
CDR3: CASTLGAVNTEAFF
V: TRBV6-6
size: -
D: -
J: TRBJ1-1

DNA: TGTGCCAGCAGCTCCACCGGCCCGACGACAACGCAGTATTTT
CDR3: CASSSTGPTTTQYF
V: TRBV7-3
size: -
D: -
J: TRBJ2-3

DNA: TGTGCCAGCAGCTTAGGTGGGGCATACTCCTACGAGCAGTACTTC
CDR3: CASSLGGAYSYEQYF
V: TRBV7-2
size: -
D: -
J: TRBJ2-7

DNA: TGTGCCAGCAGCAAAGCCCGCGGGGGGTGGGTGTACGAGCAGTACTTC
CDR3: CASSKARGGWVYEQYF
V: TRBV21-1
size: -
D: -
J: TRBJ2-7

DNA: TGTGCCAGCTCCCCGGCGGGTTATAGCAATCAGCCCCAGCATTTT
CDR3: CASSPAGYSNQPQHF
V: TRBV9
size: -
D: -
J: TRBJ1-5

DNA: TGTGCCAGCAGCGGATCCCAATGGGACAGCGGGGAGCTGTTTTTT
CDR3: CASSGSQWDSGELFF
V: TRBV9
size: -
D: TRBD1
J: TRBJ2-2

DNA: TGCGCCAGCAGCTCAAGCGGGAGCGGGGAGACCCAGTACTTC
CDR3: CASSSSGSGETQYF
V: TRBV5-1
size: -
D: TRBD2
J: TRBJ2-5

DNA: TGTGCCAGCTCACTAACAGGACAGGTCTCCTACGAGCAGTACTTC
CDR3: CASSLTGQVSYEQYF
V: TRBV18
size: once
D: TRBD1
J: TRBJ2-7

DNA: TGTGCCAGCAGCTTAGGTACCTCTGGAAACACCATATATTTT
CDR3: CASSLGTSGNTIYF
V: TRBV7-3
size: -
D: -
J: TRBJ1-3

DNA: TGTGCCAGCAGCTTAACTCGAAACACCGGGGAGCTGTTTTTT
CDR3: CASSLTRNTGELFF
V: TRBV7-3
size: -
D: -
J: TRBJ2-2

DNA: TGTGCCAGCAGTGAGGGGGTCAGGGTGGCCTACGAGCAGTACTTC
CDR3: CASSEGVRVAYEQYF
V: TRBV2
size: once
D: -
J: TRBJ2-7

DNA: TGTGCCACCTTAGACATCTCGGGGGCCAAAAACATTCAGTACTTC
CDR3: CATLDISGAKNIQYF
V: TRBV15
size: -
D: -
J: TRBJ2-4

DNA: TGTGCCAGCAGCCAGCGACTAGCGGGAGCGAAGTTCTTC
CDR3: CASSQRLAGAKFF
V: TRBV7-2
size: -
D: TRBD2
J: TRBJ2-1

DNA: TGTGCCAGCAGCTTGGGGGGTAGCGGCGGCAATGAGCAGTTCTTC
CDR3: CASSLGGSGGNEQFF
V: TRBV5-4
size: -
D: -
J: TRBJ2-1

DNA: TGCGCCAGCAGCTTCGGGGCCGGGGGCTATGGCTACACCTTC
CDR3: CASSFGAGGYGYTF
V: TRBV5-1
size: -
D: -
J: TRBJ1-2

DNA: TGTGCCATCAGTGAGTCGAAGGCAGGACCGCAGCCCCAGCATTTT
CDR3: CAISESKAGPQPQHF
V: TRBV10-3
size: -
D: -
J: TRBJ1-5

DNA: TGCAGTGCAGGGGTCACTGAAGCTTTCTTT
CDR3: CSAGVTEAFF
V: TRBV20-1
size: -
D: -
J: TRBJ1-1

DNA: TGCGCCAGCAGCCAAGTAGGTAGCCCGGTCACCGGGGAGCTGTTTTTT
CDR3: CASSQVGSPVTGELFF
V: TRBV4-1
size: -
D: -
J: TRBJ2-2